Listed below are T cell receptor beta chains from one sample, sequenced in a study of T cell responses to AZD1222 COVID-19 vaccine. The table came from immunoSEQ multiplex PCR; TCRdb's copy has only in-frame clones and leaves some out. The sample has about 120,000 clones; 92% are singletons. The sample in question was peripheral blood, obtained on day 0 of AZD1222 vaccination. The receptors stem from an adult in good health. CDR3s include the opening cysteine and the closing phenylalanine or tryptophan. D genes are given only for firm matches. Not every row has a clone size; where given, it reads once, few, many or a size class.

-	TRBJ1-6	-	TRBV9	CASSGPRGAANSPLHF	TGTGCCAGCAGCGGGCCGCGGGGGGCGGCTAATTCACCCCTCCACTTT
-	TRBJ2-1	TRBD2	TRBV19	CASSPPGLALYNEQFF	TGTGCCAGTAGTCCCCCCGGACTAGCCCTCTACAATGAGCAGTTCTTC
-	TRBJ1-1	-	TRBV9	CASQGLMNTEAFF	TGTGCCAGTCAGGGGTTGATGAACACTGAAGCTTTCTTT
once	TRBJ2-3	-	TRBV5-4	CASSLAVGDTQYF	TGTGCCAGCAGCTTGGCCGTTGGGGATACGCAGTATTTT
-	TRBJ1-5	TRBD1	TRBV7-9	CASSPTGGSNQPQHF	TGTGCCAGCAGCCCGACAGGGGGAAGCAATCAGCCCCAGCATTTT
-	TRBJ2-3	-	TRBV5-4	CASSLDERVTSTDTQYF	TGTGCCAGCAGCTTGGATGAGCGGGTTACTAGCACAGATACGCAGTATTTT
-	TRBJ1-1	-	TRBV19	CASSIGGVWAEAFF	TGTGCCAGTAGTATAGGAGGGGTGTGGGCTGAAGCTTTCTTT
-	TRBJ2-7	TRBD1	TRBV24-1	CATSDFPGTVAYEQYF	TGTGCCACCAGTGATTTTCCAGGGACAGTTGCCTACGAGCAGTACTTC
-	TRBJ1-4	-	TRBV7-9	CASTPGSREKLFF	TGTGCCAGCACGCCCGGGTCGCGAGAAAAACTGTTTTTT
-	TRBJ2-7	-	TRBV15	CATSRTRVGEQYF	TGTGCCACCAGCAGAACTCGGGTCGGCGAGCAGTACTTC
-	TRBJ2-5	-	TRBV12-3/TRBV12-4	CASSLLVKETQYF	TGTGCCAGCAGTTTACTAGTCAAAGAGACCCAGTACTTC
-	TRBJ2-1	-	TRBV18	CASSPRGGRFSNEQFF	TGTGCCAGCTCACCAAGAGGGGGGAGGTTTTCGAATGAGCAGTTCTTC
few	TRBJ1-5	TRBD1	TRBV7-2	CASSLDTGARNQPQHF	TGTGCCAGCAGCCTAGATACAGGGGCGCGCAATCAGCCCCAGCATTTT
-	TRBJ2-3	-	TRBV2	CASSVLNTDTQYF	TGTGCCAGCAGTGTTCTGAACACAGATACGCAGTATTTT
-	TRBJ1-2	-	TRBV28	CAYSFGGSQGYGYTF	TGTGCCTATTCCTTCGGGGGGTCCCAAGGCTATGGCTACACCTTC
-	TRBJ2-3	-	TRBV7-9	CASSLWRRNTDTQYF	TGTGCCAGCAGCTTATGGCGCAGAAACACAGATACGCAGTATTTT
-	TRBJ2-1	TRBD2	TRBV19	CASSPAGPSGGYNEQFF	TGTGCCAGTAGTCCCGCGGGTCCGAGCGGGGGCTACAATGAGCAGTTCTTC
-	TRBJ2-2	-	TRBV15	CATSRGLGGPGELFF	TGTGCCACCAGCAGAGGACTAGGGGGCCCCGGGGAGCTGTTTTTT
-	TRBJ2-5	TRBD2	TRBV29-1	CSGGRGGETQYF	TGCAGCGGAGGACGGGGGGGAGAGACCCAGTACTTC